These T cell receptor beta chains were read from a single sample in a study of technical replicates of blood from a handful of donors. TCRdb's copy holds only in-frame clones and misses some; the assay was immunoSEQ multiplex PCR. The repertoire holds roughly 71,000 clones, with roughly 92% as singletons. The source material was T cells isolated from PBMCs. The receptors come from a human donor in good health. CDR3s include the opening cysteine and the closing phenylalanine or tryptophan. A D gene is named only where the DNA matches it firmly. Size is stated for part of the rows, as once, few or many counts, or as a class when the clone is expanded.

D,J,size,V,length,CDR3,DNA
.,TRBJ1-5,.,TRBV9,13,CASSVGGGQPQHF,TGTGCCAGCAGCGTAGGGGGCGGCCAGCCCCAGCATTTT
.,TRBJ2-6,.,TRBV30,11,CAWSDPRVLTF,TGTGCCTGGAGTGATCCCAGGGTCCTGACTTTC
TRBD2,TRBJ2-7,.,TRBV7-6,15,CASSLPVAGFYEQYF,TGTGCCAGCAGCTTACCCGTAGCGGGGTTCTACGAGCAGTACTTC
TRBD1,TRBJ1-5,.,TRBV19,13,CASTGQDNQPQHF,TGTGCCAGTACCGGACAGGACAATCAGCCCCAGCATTTT
.,TRBJ2-7,.,TRBV11-2,15,CASTPLTVSSYEQYF,TGTGCCAGCACCCCTCTCACAGTGAGCTCCTACGAGCAGTACTTC
TRBD2,TRBJ2-7,.,TRBV11-2,13,CASSLGLVYEQYF,TGTGCCAGCAGCTTGGGACTAGTTTACGAGCAGTACTTC
.,TRBJ1-2,.,TRBV29-1,14,CSVGVGTWVDGYTF,TGCAGCGTTGGAGTTGGGACTTGGGTTGATGGCTACACCTTC
TRBD1,TRBJ2-1,.,TRBV12-5,13,CASSPGQYNEQFF,TGTGCTAGTTCCCCGGGACAGTACAATGAGCAGTTCTTC
TRBD2,TRBJ2-3,.,TRBV5-1,16,CASNGEAGGDTDTQYF,TGCGCCAGCAACGGGGAAGCGGGAGGGGATACAGATACGCAGTATTTT
TRBD2,TRBJ2-7,.,TRBV5-1,14,CASSLTSGSYEQYF,TGCGCCAGCAGCTTGACTAGCGGGAGCTACGAGCAGTACTTC
.,TRBJ2-1,.,TRBV19,16,CASSPSTTSSYNEQFF,TGTGCCAGTAGTCCTTCGACTACCAGCTCCTACAATGAGCAGTTCTTC
TRBD1,TRBJ2-7,.,TRBV18,14,CASSGGTGDYEQYF,TGTGCCAGCTCTGGCGGCACAGGGGACTACGAGCAGTACTTC
TRBD1,TRBJ1-2,.,TRBV28,14,CASRPDRGYYGYTF,TGTGCCAGCAGACCAGACAGGGGATACTATGGCTACACCTTC
.,TRBJ2-5,.,TRBV6-5,16,CASSYGFQGYGETQYF,TGTGCCAGCAGTTACGGGTTTCAGGGTTACGGAGAGACCCAGTACTTC
TRBD2,TRBJ2-7,.,TRBV6-1,13,CASRGSGHYEQYF,TGTGCCAGCAGGGGTAGCGGGCACTACGAGCAGTACTTC
.,TRBJ1-2,.,TRBV7-6,13,CASMGTGRDGYTF,TGTGCCAGCATGGGAACAGGGCGAGATGGCTACACCTTC
.,TRBJ1-1,few,TRBV9,13,CASSIRANTEAFF,TGTGCCAGCTCCATCAGGGCCAACACTGAAGCTTTCTTT
.,TRBJ1-2,.,TRBV7-2,12,CASSSSIWGYTF,TGTGCCAGCAGCTCCAGTATTTGGGGCTACACCTTC
.,TRBJ1-4,.,TRBV7-8,13,CASSLAQSEKLFF,TGTGCCAGCAGCTTAGCACAGAGTGAAAAACTGTTTTTT
.,TRBJ2-3,.,TRBV27,14,CASTPGGSGDTQYF,TGTGCCAGCACACCGGGGGGCTCGGGAGATACGCAGTATTTT
TRBD1,TRBJ1-1,.,TRBV11-3,14,CASSSGQGVTEAFF,TGTGCCAGCAGCTCGGGACAGGGGGTCACTGAAGCTTTCTTT
TRBD2,TRBJ2-2,.,TRBV19,15,CASDRTSGYTGELFF,TGTGCCAGCGACCGGACTAGCGGATACACCGGGGAGCTGTTTTTT
TRBD2,TRBJ2-7,.,TRBV28,16,CASSSSGAAGAHEQYF,TGTGCCAGCAGTTCCTCCGGTGCGGCGGGAGCCCACGAGCAGTACTTC
.,TRBJ1-4,few,TRBV1,13,CTSRQDGAYKLFF,TGCACCAGCAGACAGGACGGTGCATATAAACTGTTTTTT
.,TRBJ2-5,once,TRBV6-5,16,CASSYSFGGAQETQYF,TGTGCCAGCAGTTACTCGTTCGGAGGGGCCCAAGAGACCCAGTACTTC
.,TRBJ1-4,.,TRBV10-3,12,CAIKLENEKLFF,TGTGCCATCAAATTGGAGAATGAAAAACTGTTTTTT
TRBD1,TRBJ1-1,once,TRBV5-1,15,CASSQRQGSGTEAFF,TGCGCCAGCAGCCAGAGACAGGGATCGGGCACTGAAGCTTTCTTT
TRBD1,TRBJ2-3,.,TRBV5-6,16,CASSVDRGDSTDTQYF,TGTGCCAGCAGCGTGGACAGGGGAGATAGCACAGATACGCAGTATTTT
TRBD2,TRBJ2-1,.,TRBV4-2,17,CASSQEVGRETGNEQFF,TGTGCCAGCAGCCAAGAGGTAGGGCGGGAGACGGGCAATGAGCAGTTCTTC
.,TRBJ1-2,.,TRBV27,16,CASRGTTSYTNYGYTF,TGTGCCAGCAGAGGTACGACATCCTATACTAACTATGGCTACACCTTC
TRBD1,TRBJ2-1,.,TRBV7-9,15,CASSLPGQGLYEQFF,TGTGCCAGCAGCCTCCCGGGACAGGGTCTGTATGAGCAGTTCTTC
TRBD2,TRBJ2-6,.,TRBV25-1,16,CASSELGGSGANVLTF,TGTGCCAGCAGTGAACTGGGGGGGTCTGGGGCCAACGTCCTGACTTTC
.,TRBJ1-5,.,TRBV19,17,CASSPTLTEGSNQPQHF,TGTGCCAGTAGTCCAACCTTAACGGAGGGTAGCAATCAGCCCCAGCATTTT
TRBD1,TRBJ1-1,.,TRBV15,13,CATSRARDSQAFF,TGTGCCACCAGCAGAGCCCGGGACAGTCAAGCTTTCTTT
TRBD1,TRBJ2-1,once,TRBV19,14,CASSIGLTGKVGFF,TGTGCCAGTAGTATAGGCCTGACAGGGAAGGTCGGGTTCTTC
.,TRBJ2-1,.,TRBV5-4,17,CASSPTVGASSYNEQFF,TGTGCCAGCAGCCCGACTGTTGGGGCGAGCTCCTACAATGAGCAGTTCTTC
TRBD2,TRBJ2-2,.,TRBV9,17,CASSAQAGGPNTGELFF,TGTGCCAGCAGCGCCCAAGCGGGAGGGCCTAACACCGGGGAGCTGTTTTTT
.,TRBJ2-6,.,TRBV25-1,15,CASSEGHSGANVLTF,TGTGCCAGCAGTGAAGGGCACTCTGGGGCCAACGTCCTGACTTTC
.,TRBJ1-2,.,TRBV11-2,14,CASSLATGSYGYTF,TGTGCCAGCAGCTTGGCTACAGGGTCCTATGGCTACACCTTC
.,TRBJ1-2,.,TRBV5-1,14,CASSPVDGGYGYTF,TGCGCCAGCAGCCCGGTGGACGGAGGATATGGCTACACCTTC
.,TRBJ1-5,.,TRBV19,16,CASSLSGWANNQPQHF,TGTGCCAGTAGTCTGTCAGGGTGGGCGAACAATCAGCCCCAGCATTTT
.,TRBJ2-7,.,TRBV27,13,CASSLLGEREQYF,TGTGCCAGCAGTTTATTAGGAGAGAGGGAGCAGTACTTC
TRBD1,TRBJ2-5,once,TRBV29-1,14,CSVGTRQGVETQYF,TGCAGCGTTGGGACGAGACAGGGAGTAGAGACCCAGTACTTC
TRBD1,TRBJ1-1,.,TRBV11-2,14,CASSSDRELVEAFF,TGTGCCAGCAGCTCGGACAGGGAATTGGTTGAAGCTTTCTTT
.,TRBJ1-1,few,TRBV5-6,13,CASSSWSSGEAFF,TGTGCCAGCAGCTCTTGGTCGAGCGGTGAAGCTTTCTTT
TRBD2,TRBJ2-3,.,TRBV2,16,CAITRASGSTADTQYF,TGTGCCATCACCAGGGCGAGCGGGAGTACAGCAGATACGCAGTATTTT
TRBD1,TRBJ1-1,once,TRBV9,15,CASGGTDRVETEAFF,TGTGCCAGCGGAGGAACCGACAGGGTCGAGACTGAAGCTTTCTTT
.,TRBJ1-1,.,TRBV10-1,12,CARDHRSTEAFF,TGCGCCAGAGATCACAGGAGTACTGAAGCTTTCTTT
.,TRBJ1-3,.,TRBV9,14,CASSEFSSGNTIYF,TGTGCCAGCAGCGAATTTAGCTCTGGAAACACCATATATTTT
.,TRBJ2-1,.,TRBV7-9,12,CASRQGEGEQFF,TGTGCCAGCAGACAGGGCGAGGGTGAGCAGTTCTTC
.,TRBJ1-2,.,TRBV30,14,CAWVRTDLIYGYTF,TGTGCCTGGGTTCGGACTGACCTAATCTATGGCTACACCTTC
TRBD1,TRBJ1-5,.,TRBV5-6,14,CASSLTGGNQPQHF,TGTGCCAGCAGCCTCACAGGGGGCAATCAGCCCCAGCATTTT
TRBD1,TRBJ2-3,.,TRBV7-2,16,CASSFDRATSTDTQYF,TGTGCCAGCAGCTTTGACAGGGCGACTAGCACAGATACGCAGTATTTT
TRBD2,TRBJ2-7,.,TRBV7-3,13,CASSRGLGYEQYF,TGTGCCAGCAGCAGGGGACTAGGCTACGAGCAGTACTTC
TRBD2,TRBJ2-2,.,TRBV4-1,12,CASGGETGELFF,TGCGCCAGCGGGGGGGAAACCGGGGAGCTGTTTTTT
.,TRBJ2-7,once,TRBV7-9,14,CASSQSSSPTVQYF,TGTGCCAGCAGCCAATCTAGCTCCCCGACGGTGCAGTACTTC
.,TRBJ1-1,.,TRBV4-2,16,CASSQDRAGRLTEAFF,TGTGCCAGCAGCCAAGATCGCGCAGGGAGGTTGACTGAAGCTTTCTTT
TRBD2,TRBJ2-3,.,TRBV19,14,CASSIIAGADTQYF,TGTGCCAGTAGTATAATTGCGGGAGCAGATACGCAGTATTTT
.,TRBJ2-3,.,TRBV4-1,16,CASSQGIRGGADTQYF,TGCGCCAGCAGCCAAGGGATCAGGGGAGGGGCAGATACGCAGTATTTT
.,TRBJ2-7,.,TRBV5-1,15,CASSLALDPRDEQYF,TGCGCCAGCAGCTTGGCCCTGGACCCGAGGGACGAGCAGTACTTC